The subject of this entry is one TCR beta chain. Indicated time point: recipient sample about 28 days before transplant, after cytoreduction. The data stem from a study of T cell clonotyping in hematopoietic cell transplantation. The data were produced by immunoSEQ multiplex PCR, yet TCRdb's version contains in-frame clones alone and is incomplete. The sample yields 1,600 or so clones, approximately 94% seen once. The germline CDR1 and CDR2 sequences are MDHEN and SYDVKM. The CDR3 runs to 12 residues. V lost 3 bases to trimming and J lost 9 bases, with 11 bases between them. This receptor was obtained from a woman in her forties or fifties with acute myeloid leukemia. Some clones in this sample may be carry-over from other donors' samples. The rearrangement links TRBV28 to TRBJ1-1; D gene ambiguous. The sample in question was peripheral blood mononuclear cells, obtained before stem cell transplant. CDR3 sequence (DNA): TGTGCCAGCAGTTTGACGGCAGGTAAAGCTTTCTTT. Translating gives CASSLTAGKAFF.